A selection of T cell receptor beta chains follows, all from one sample in a study of T cell repertoires in cytomegalovirus infection. Using its own MiXCR run on the reads, TCRdb lists one record per CDR3 protein. The sample holds 400,000 or so distinct CDR3 sequences; about a third are singletons and the top ten take around 15%. Sequencing was carried out using PBMCs. The origin of the receptors is a human donor in good health (CMV status not recorded). Some clones in this sample may be carry-over from other donors' samples. Each CDR3 is given with its conserved first and last residue. D genes are given only for firm matches. Clone size, where shown, is once, few, many, or a class for clones that have expanded.

V gene,clone size,J gene,D gene,CDR3 protein,CDR3 DNA
TRBV6-4,few,TRBJ1-1,NA,CASSDRQDTEAFF,TGTGCCAGCAGTGACCGTCAGGACACTGAAGCTTTCTTT
TRBV12-3/TRBV12-4,NA,TRBJ2-7,TRBD1,CASRTGTGAKQYF,TGTGCCAGCAGAACCGGGACAGGAGCTAAGCAGTACTTC
TRBV4-1,few,TRBJ1-6,NA,CASSPEVGDNSPLHF,TGCGCCAGCAGCCCGGAAGTAGGTGATAATTCACCCCTCCACTTT
TRBV12-3/TRBV12-4,few,TRBJ2-1,NA,CASSFRNPNEQFF,TGTGCCAGCAGTTTCCGCAACCCCAATGAGCAGTTCTTC
TRBV7-2,many,TRBJ2-5,TRBD1,CASSPGTGGETQYF,TGTGCCAGCAGCCCAGGGACAGGGGGTGAGACCCAGTACTTC
TRBV6-6,few,TRBJ1-5,NA,CASSRQVVNQPQHF,TGTGCCAGCAGCCGACAGGTGGTCAATCAGCCCCAGCATTTT
TRBV15,few,TRBJ1-2,NA,CATSRANYGYTF,TGTGCCACCAGCAGAGCTAACTATGGCTACACCTTC
TRBV28,few,TRBJ2-3,NA,CASSSHYGRTGYRDTQYF,TGTGCCAGCAGTTCCCACTACGGGAGGACAGGGTATCGAGATACGCAGTATTTT
TRBV2,NA,TRBJ2-7,TRBD1,CASSRDRSRPTYEQYF,TGTGCCAGCAGTCGGGACAGGTCCAGACCCACGTACGAGCAGTACTTC
TRBV7-9,many,TRBJ2-3,TRBD1,CASSSRQGEVTDTQYF,TGTGCCAGCAGCTCAAGACAGGGGGAGGTGACAGATACGCAGTATTTT
TRBV7-2,few,TRBJ2-5,NA,CASSLGRGTETQYF,TGTGCCAGCAGCTTAGGAAGGGGGACAGAGACCCAGTACTTC
TRBV4-2,many,TRBJ1-4,NA,CASSQGTSSSPPGNEKLFF,TGTGCCAGCAGCCAAGGGACGTCAAGTTCCCCTCCGGGTAATGAAAAACTGTTTTTT
TRBV20-1,few,TRBJ2-6,NA,CSARSYSGANVLTF,TGCAGTGCTAGGAGCTACTCTGGGGCCAACGTCCTGACTTTC
TRBV7-9,many,TRBJ2-7,TRBD2,CASSLVSGGSYEQYF,TGTGCCAGCAGCTTAGTTAGCGGGGGTTCCTACGAGCAGTACTTC
TRBV7-2,many,TRBJ2-1,TRBD2,CASSYTSGGNNEQFF,TGTGCCAGCAGCTACACTAGCGGGGGTAACAATGAGCAGTTCTTC
TRBV28,many,TRBJ1-1,NA,CASSLGDPAEAFF,TGTGCCAGCAGTTTAGGGGACCCAGCGGAAGCTTTCTTT
TRBV11-3,NA,TRBJ2-5,NA,CASSKVSRETQYF,TGTGCCAGCAGCAAAGTCAGTCGGGAGACCCAGTACTTC
TRBV2,few,TRBJ1-2,NA,CASRRATKKGYTF,TGTGCCAGCAGGAGGGCGACCAAAAAAGGCTACACCTTC
TRBV7-8,many,TRBJ1-4,NA,CASSLEGILTNEKLFF,TGTGCCAGCAGCTTAGAGGGGATTTTGACTAATGAAAAACTGTTTTTT
TRBV20-1,few,TRBJ1-2,TRBD1,CSARDFLPQGALDGYTF,TGCAGTGCTAGAGATTTCCTTCCTCAGGGGGCGCTTGATGGCTACACCTTC
TRBV2,NA,TRBJ2-1,NA,CASSDATRDEQFF,TGTGCCAGCAGTGATGCAACTAGAGATGAGCAGTTCTTC
TRBV12-3/TRBV12-4,few,TRBJ2-2,NA,CASSLRQKLFF,TGTGCCAGCAGTTTACGACAGAAGCTGTTTTTT
TRBV6-8,NA,TRBJ2-1,TRBD1,CASSKFGDRSMYNEQFF,TGTGCCAGCAGCAAATTCGGGGACAGGTCAATGTACAATGAGCAGTTCTTC
TRBV14,NA,TRBJ2-3,NA,CASSQTFGSDTQYF,NA
TRBV7-6,few,TRBJ1-6,NA,CASSNGQNLPLHF,TGTGCCAGCAGCAACGGACAGAACCTCCCTCTCCACTTT
TRBV11-1,many,TRBJ2-1,TRBD2,CASSGTSGYNEQFF,TGTGCCAGCAGCGGGACTAGCGGTTACAATGAGCAGTTCTTC
TRBV11-2,few,TRBJ1-6,TRBD1,CASSTGTGTELDSPLHF,TGTGCCAGCAGCACCGGGACAGGGACTGAACTAGATTCACCCCTCCACTTT
TRBV12-3/TRBV12-4,many,TRBJ1-2,NA,CASSFTRGNPSYGYTF,TGTGCCAGCAGTTTCACTCGGGGAAACCCGTCCTATGGCTACACCTTC
TRBV7-2,many,TRBJ1-1,NA,CASSPQTGNTEAFF,TGTGCCAGCAGCCCACAGACAGGGAACACTGAAGCTTTCTTT
TRBV28,NA,TRBJ2-7,TRBD1,CASSSPAGGLYEQYF,TGTGCCAGCAGTTCGCCGGCAGGGGGCTTGTACGAGCAGTACTTC
TRBV12-3/TRBV12-4,NA,TRBJ1-3,NA,CASSSSLGFYGNTIYF,TGTGCCAGCAGCTCTAGTCTCGGATTTTATGGAAACACCATATATTTT
TRBV11-2,NA,TRBJ2-5,TRBD2,CASRAEYSGGRETQYF,TGTGCCAGCAGAGCGGAATACAGCGGGGGTAGGGAGACCCAGTACTTC
TRBV20-1,NA,TRBJ2-7,TRBD1,CSASRDRGPYEQYF,TGCAGTGCTAGTAGGGACAGGGGACCCTACGAGCAGTACTTC
TRBV5-6,NA,TRBJ2-5,NA,CASSLRHSETQYF,TGTGCCAGCAGCCTCAGACACTCGGAGACCCAGTACTTC
TRBV4-1,NA,TRBJ2-7,NA,CAISQARIGDRYF,TGCGCCATCAGCCAGGCAAGGATTGGGGATCGGTACTTC
TRBV4-2,once,TRBJ1-2,NA,CASSQVDSNYGYTF,TGTGCCAGCAGCCAAGTTGACAGTAACTATGGCTACACCTTC
TRBV9,NA,TRBJ2-5,TRBD2,CASSVSSGGAGETQYF,TGTGCCAGCAGCGTCTCTAGCGGGGGGGCCGGGGAGACCCAGTACTTC
TRBV28,NA,TRBJ1-4,NA,CASSLFTQGLFF,TGTGCCAGCAGTTTATTTACCCAGGGACTGTTTTTT
TRBV15,few,TRBJ1-1,NA,CATSRDYEGWTEAFF,TGTGCCACCAGCAGAGATTACGAGGGGTGGACTGAAGCTTTCTTT
TRBV25-1,NA,TRBJ2-1,TRBD2,CASSVPLGAGGDNEKFF,TGTGCCAGCAGTGTACCTCTAGGAGCGGGGGGGGACAATGAGAAGTTCTTC
TRBV6-2/TRBV6-3,NA,TRBJ2-2,NA,CASDPGGELFF,TGTGCCAGTGACCCGGGCGGGGAGCTGTTTTTT
TRBV7-2,many,TRBJ1-5,NA,CASSLGVGTQHF,TGTGCCAGCAGCTTGGGGGTCGGGACCCAGCATTTT
TRBV28,NA,TRBJ2-7,TRBD1,CASSLPGQVYEQYF,TGTGCCAGCAGTTTACCGGGACAGGTCTACGAGCAGTACTTC
TRBV20-1,NA,TRBJ2-7,NA,CSARPVRAALDSYEQYF,TGCAGTGCTAGACCGGTCAGGGCGGCCTTAGACTCCTACGAGCAGTACTTC
TRBV24-1,few,TRBJ2-1,NA,CATSASEWDYNEQFF,TGTGCCACCAGTGCTTCGGAGTGGGACTACAATGAGCAGTTCTTC
TRBV6-2/TRBV6-3,NA,TRBJ2-5,TRBD2,CASSYAPGLAEVETQYF,TGTGCCAGCAGTTACGCACCGGGACTAGCGGAGGTAGAGACCCAGTACTTC
TRBV7-8,many,TRBJ1-2,TRBD1,CASRDRSNYGYTF,TGTGCCAGCAGGGACAGGAGTAACTATGGCTACACCTTC
TRBV6-6,few,TRBJ2-1,TRBD1,CASLDRANEQFF,TGTGCCAGCCTGGACAGGGCCAATGAGCAGTTCTTC
TRBV29-1,NA,TRBJ2-6,NA,CSVAGLARSGANVLTF,TGCAGCGTTGCTGGCCTGGCCCGCTCTGGGGCCAACGTCCTGACTTTC
TRBV11-2,NA,TRBJ2-2,NA,CASSPQQGGTGELFF,TGTGCCAGCTCCCCGCAACAGGGAGGCACCGGGGAGCTGTTTTTT
TRBV19,many,TRBJ1-6,NA,CASSPGQFGNSPLHF,TGTGCCAGTAGTCCCGGACAATTTGGGAATTCACCCCTCCACTTT